One and the same sample provided the 10 T cell receptor beta chains below, sequenced in a study of cytomegalovirus exposure and HLA in healthy donors. Sequencing was performed with immunoSEQ multiplex PCR; in TCRdb, only in-frame clones are kept and a portion is missing. The sample contains over 250,000 clones, around 85% of which appear only once. The sequencing sample was made of PBMCs. The receptors were gathered from a woman aged 18-29 years in good health and CMV-seronegative.

The chain couples TRBV6-5 to TRBJ1-5, with 7 bases matching TRBD1. V gave up 6 bases and J gave up 7 bases; unmatched junction bases: 12. In germline, CDR1 is MNHEY, CDR2 SVGAGI. This CDR3 region has 15 residues. The CDR3 sequence is CASSRDRAKRQPQHF. In nucleotides, the CDR3 is TGTGCCAGCAGCAGAGACAGGGCCAAACGGCAGCCCCAGCATTTT.

The chain has TRBV30 and TRBJ2-7, with D possibly being TRBD2 (5 bases). V lost 0 bases and J lost 1, with 13 bases in between. CDR1 and CDR2 from the germline V gene are GTSNPN and SVGIG (reference sequence). This CDR3 has 15 amino acids. CDR3 residues: CAWSVWVDSSYEQYF. The CDR3 DNA reads as TGTGCCTGGAGTGTTTGGGTGGACTCTTCCTACGAGCAGTACTTC.

This rearrangement joins TRBV6-5 to TRBJ1-4; 8 bases are a match to TRBD1. The CDR3 runs to 15 residues. V trimming: 6 bases; J trimming: 7 bases; junction bases outside the gene matches: 10. CDR1 and CDR2 from the germline V gene are MNHEY and SVGAGI. CDR3 sequence: CASSRSGGAGEKLFF. For the CDR3, the DNA is TGTGCCAGCAGCCGATCAGGGGGCGCGGGTGAAAAACTGTTTTTT.

V is TRBV16 and J is TRBJ2-5; no clear D gene. The germline CDR1 and CDR2 sequences are KGHSY and FQNENV. The CDR3 spans 14 residues. Between the trimmed V and J ends, which lost 1 base and 0 bases, there was a span of 6 bases. The DNA of the CDR3 is TGTGCCAGCAGCCAATGGTCAGACCAAGAGACCCAGTACTTC. Translating it yields CASSQWSDQETQYF. Together with reference TRBV16 and TRBJ2-5, the CDR3 gives the full variable domain: GEEVAQTPKHLVRGEGQKAKLYCAPIKGHSYVFWYQQVLKNEFKFLISFQNENVFDETGMPKERFSAKCLPNSPCSLEIQATKLEDSAVYFCASSQWSDQETQYFGPGTRLLVL.

The chain recombines TRBV18 with TRBJ2-1; D remains ambiguous. V lost 2 bases to trimming and J lost 0 bases, with 11 bases between them. Germline loops: CDR1 KGHSH, CDR2 LQKENI. There are 16 residues in the CDR3. The CDR3 region is CASSPTGLSSYNEQFF. The DNA of the CDR3 is TGTGCCAGCTCACCAACCGGGTTGAGCTCCTACAATGAGCAGTTCTTC.

CDR3 DNA: TGTGCCAGCAAACCACAACAGGGAACAGATGAGCAGTTCTTC. As protein: CASKPQQGTDEQFF. The chain recombines TRBV6-4 with TRBJ2-1, with D perhaps matching TRBD1 (6 bases). The CDR3 covers 14 residues. V dropped 7 bases and J dropped 8 bases, with 18 bases sitting between them. Germline CDR1 and CDR2: MRHNA and SNTAGT.

This chain joins TRBV7-2 and TRBJ2-2; 7 bases match TRBD2. The germline CDR1 and CDR2 sequences are SGHTA and FQGNSA. This CDR3 spans 14 amino acids. V trimming: 5 bases; J trimming: 6 bases; junction bases outside the gene matches: 6. CDR3 coding DNA: TGTGCCAGCAGCGGAACCGGGGGGTCCGGGGAGCTGTTTTTT. Protein sequence: CASSGTGGSGELFF.

V usage is TRBV28 and J usage is TRBJ2-7; TRBD2 aligns across 12 bases. CDR3 size: 16 residues. With 4 bases clipped from V and 2 bases from J, the junction kept 6 bases outside the gene matches. Germline assignment: CDR1 MDHEN and CDR2 SYDVKM. The CDR3 region is CASSSIGLAGTYEQYF. The CDR3 nucleotides are TGTGCCAGCAGTTCGATCGGACTAGCGGGGACCTACGAGCAGTACTTC.

V and J are TRBV7-9 and TRBJ1-5; possibly TRBD1 for D (6 bases). The germline V and J ends were trimmed by 6 bases and 1 base, with 7 bases remaining between them. Germline V lookup: CDR1 SEHNR, CDR2 FQNEAQ (reference sequence). This CDR3 comprises 13 residues. DNA for the CDR3: TGTGCCAGCAGACAGGGAAGCAATCAGCCCCAGCATTTT. Its protein product is CASRQGSNQPQHF.

The chain employs TRBV30 and TRBJ1-2, with TRBD1 matching 9 bases. The germline gives CDR1 GTSNPN, CDR2 SVGIG (reference sequence). J was trimmed by 8 bases and V by 0 bases; bases with no gene match: 4. The CDR3 is made up of 13 amino acids. This CDR3 is CAWSVQGAGGYTF. CDR3 coding DNA: TGTGCCTGGAGTGTACAGGGGGCAGGAGGCTACACCTTC.